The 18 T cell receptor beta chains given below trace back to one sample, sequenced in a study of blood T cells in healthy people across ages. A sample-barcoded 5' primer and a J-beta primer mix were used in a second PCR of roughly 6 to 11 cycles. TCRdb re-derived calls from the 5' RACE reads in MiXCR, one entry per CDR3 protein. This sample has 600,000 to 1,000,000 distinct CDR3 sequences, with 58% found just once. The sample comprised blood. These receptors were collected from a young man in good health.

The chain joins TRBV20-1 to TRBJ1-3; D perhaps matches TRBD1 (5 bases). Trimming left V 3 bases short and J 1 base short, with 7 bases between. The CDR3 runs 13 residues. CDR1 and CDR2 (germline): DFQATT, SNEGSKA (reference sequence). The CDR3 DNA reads TGCAGTGCTAGGCAGGGTTCTGGAAACACCATATATTTT. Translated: CSARQGSGNTIYF.

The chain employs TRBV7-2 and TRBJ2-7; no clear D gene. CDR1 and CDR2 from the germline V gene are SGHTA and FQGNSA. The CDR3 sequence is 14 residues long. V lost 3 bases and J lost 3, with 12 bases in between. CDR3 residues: CASSLSPDGYEQYF. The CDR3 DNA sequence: TGTGCCAGCAGCTTGTCCCCAGACGGCTACGAGCAGTACTTC.

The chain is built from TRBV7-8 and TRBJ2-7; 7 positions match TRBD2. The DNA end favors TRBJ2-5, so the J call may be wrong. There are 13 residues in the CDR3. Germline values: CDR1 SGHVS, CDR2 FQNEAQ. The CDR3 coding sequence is TGTGCCAGCAGCTGGAGCGGGAAGGAGACCCAGTACTTC. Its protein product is CASSWSGKETQYF.

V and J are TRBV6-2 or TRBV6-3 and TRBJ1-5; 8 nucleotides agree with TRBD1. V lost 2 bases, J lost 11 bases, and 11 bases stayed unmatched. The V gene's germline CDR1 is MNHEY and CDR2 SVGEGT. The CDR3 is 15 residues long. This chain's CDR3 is CASSYGTGGVGAQHF. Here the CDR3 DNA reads TGTGCCAGCAGTTACGGGACAGGCGGAGTTGGAGCCCAGCATTTT.

The CDR3 sequence: CASSQDRLAGVYDTQYF. The CDR3 DNA follows: TGCGCCAGCAGCCAAGACCGACTAGCGGGAGTATATGATACGCAGTATTTT. The chain recombines TRBV4-3 with TRBJ2-3; 12 positions match TRBD2. V lost 0 bases, J lost 6 bases, and 7 bases stayed unmatched. The CDR3 spans 17 residues. Germline values: CDR1 LGHNA, CDR2 YSLEER.

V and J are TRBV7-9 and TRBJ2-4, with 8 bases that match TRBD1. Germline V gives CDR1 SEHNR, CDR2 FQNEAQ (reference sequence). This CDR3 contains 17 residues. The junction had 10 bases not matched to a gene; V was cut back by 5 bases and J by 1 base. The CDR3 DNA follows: TGTGCCAGCAGCCAGATCAGGACAGGGCTTGCCAAAAACATTCAGTACTTC. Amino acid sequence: CASSQIRTGLAKNIQYF.

The CDR3 here is CSVRPDRGYEQYF. The CDR3 DNA reads as TGCAGCGTTCGCCCGGACAGGGGCTACGAGCAGTACTTC. The V gene is TRBV29-1, the J gene TRBJ2-7; 9 bases align to TRBD1. The ends lost 5 bases at V and 3 bases at J; junction bases unmatched: 5. The germline CDR1 and CDR2 sequences are SQVTM and ANQGSEA. The CDR3 is 13 amino acids.

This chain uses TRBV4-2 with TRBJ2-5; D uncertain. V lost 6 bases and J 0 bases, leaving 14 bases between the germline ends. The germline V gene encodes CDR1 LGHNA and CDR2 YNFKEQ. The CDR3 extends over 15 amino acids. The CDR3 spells CASSYELLYQETQYF. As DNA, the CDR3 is TGTGCCAGCAGTTACGAACTTCTGTACCAAGAGACCCAGTACTTC.

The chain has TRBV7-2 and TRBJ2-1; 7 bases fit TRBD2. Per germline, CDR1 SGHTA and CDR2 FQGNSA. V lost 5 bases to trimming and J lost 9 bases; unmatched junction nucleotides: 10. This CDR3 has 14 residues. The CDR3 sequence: CASSRPGLVSEQFF. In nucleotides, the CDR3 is TGTGCCAGCAGCCGCCCCGGACTAGTTAGTGAGCAGTTCTTC.

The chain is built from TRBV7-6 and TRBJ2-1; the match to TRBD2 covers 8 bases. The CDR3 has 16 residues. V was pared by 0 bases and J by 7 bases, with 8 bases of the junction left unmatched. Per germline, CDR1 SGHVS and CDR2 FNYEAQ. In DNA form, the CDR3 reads TGTGCCAGCAGCTTAGCGCCCAGCGGGGGTGGAAATGAGCAGTTCTTC. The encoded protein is CASSLAPSGGGNEQFF.

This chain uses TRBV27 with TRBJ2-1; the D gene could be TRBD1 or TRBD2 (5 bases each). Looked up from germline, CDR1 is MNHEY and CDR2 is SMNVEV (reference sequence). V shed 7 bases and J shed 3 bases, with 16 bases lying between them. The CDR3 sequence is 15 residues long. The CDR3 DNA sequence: TGTGCCAGCAATGGGGGAGCGGCGGGCTACAATGAGCAGTTCTTC. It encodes CASNGGAAGYNEQFF.

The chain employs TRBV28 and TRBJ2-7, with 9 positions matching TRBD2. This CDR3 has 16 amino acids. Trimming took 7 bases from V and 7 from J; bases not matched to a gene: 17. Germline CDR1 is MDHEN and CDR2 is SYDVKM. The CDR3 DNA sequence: TGTGCCAGCACCGCTTTGGGGAGCGGGAGGCCGGAGGAGCAGTACTTC. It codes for CASTALGSGRPEEQYF. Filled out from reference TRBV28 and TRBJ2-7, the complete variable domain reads DVKVTQSSRYLVKRTGEKVFLECVQDMDHENMFWYRQDPGLGLRLIYFSYDVKMKEKGDIPEGYSVSREKKERFSLILESASTNQTSMYLCASTALGSGRPEEQYFGPGTRLTVT.

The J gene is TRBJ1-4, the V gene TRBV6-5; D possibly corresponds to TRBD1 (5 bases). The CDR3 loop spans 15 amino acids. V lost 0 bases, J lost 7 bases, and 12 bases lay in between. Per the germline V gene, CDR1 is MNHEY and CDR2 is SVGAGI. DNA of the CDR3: TGTGCCAGCAGTTACTCTCCGGGGCTTGGTGAAAAACTGTTTTTT. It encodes CASSYSPGLGEKLFF.

The CDR3 reads CASSHLAGGETQYF. The CDR3 region has the DNA TGTGCCAGCAGCCATCTAGCGGGAGGAGAGACCCAGTACTTC. The chain is built from TRBV3-1 and TRBJ2-7; TRBD2 aligns across 11 bases. With the DNA end fitting TRBJ2-5 better, the J assignment may be wrong. This CDR3 region has 14 residues. The V gene's germline CDR1 is LGHDT and CDR2 YNNKEL (reference sequence).

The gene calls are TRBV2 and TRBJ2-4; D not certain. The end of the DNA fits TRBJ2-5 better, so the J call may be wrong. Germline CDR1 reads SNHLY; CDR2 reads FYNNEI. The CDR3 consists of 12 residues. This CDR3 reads CASSGSRETQYF. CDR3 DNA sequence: TGTGCCAGCAGTGGATCTAGAGAGACCCAGTACTTC.

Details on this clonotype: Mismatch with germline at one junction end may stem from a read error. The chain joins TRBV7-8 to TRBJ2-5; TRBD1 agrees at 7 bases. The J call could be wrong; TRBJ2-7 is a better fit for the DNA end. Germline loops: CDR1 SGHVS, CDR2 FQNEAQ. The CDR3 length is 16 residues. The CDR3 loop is CVSSFLQGQGSYEQYF. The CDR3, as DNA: TGTGTCAGCAGCTTTCTACAGGGGCAGGGCTCCTACGAGCAGTACTTC.

CDR3 amino acids: CASSPEGRQETQYF. DNA of the CDR3: TGCGCCAGCAGCCCCGAGGGACGTCAAGAGACCCAGTACTTC. The chain carries TRBV5-1 and TRBJ2-5; D may correspond to TRBD1 or TRBD2 (5 bases each). This CDR3 has 14 residues. The germline gives CDR1 SGHRS, CDR2 YFSETQ. V lost 4 bases to trimming and J lost 2 bases, with 12 bases between them.

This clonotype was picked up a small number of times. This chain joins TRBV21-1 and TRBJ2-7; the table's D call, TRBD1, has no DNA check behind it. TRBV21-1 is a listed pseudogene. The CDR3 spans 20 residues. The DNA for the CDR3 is TGTGCCAGCAGCAAAGACGAAAGCCGAAACAGGGGGAAGGTCAGGTACGAGCAGTACTTC. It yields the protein CASSKDESRNRGKVRYEQYF.